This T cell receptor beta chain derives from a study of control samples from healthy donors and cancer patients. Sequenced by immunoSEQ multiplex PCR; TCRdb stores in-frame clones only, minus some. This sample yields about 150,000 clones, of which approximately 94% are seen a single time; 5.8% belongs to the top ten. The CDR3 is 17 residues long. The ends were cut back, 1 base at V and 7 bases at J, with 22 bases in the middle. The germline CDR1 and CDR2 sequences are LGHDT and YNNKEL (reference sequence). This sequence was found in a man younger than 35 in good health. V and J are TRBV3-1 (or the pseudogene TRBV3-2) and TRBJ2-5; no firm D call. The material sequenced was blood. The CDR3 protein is CASSQGQINRRSWTQYF. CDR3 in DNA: TGTGCCAGCAGCCAAGGGCAGATTAACCGCCGAAGTTGGACCCAGTACTTC.